The clone carrying this T cell receptor (beta chain) has just a few counts. The antigen is unknown. Preparation of the TCRbeta library used unique molecular identifiers. TCRdb itself ran the PCR reads through MiXCR, one entry per CDR3 protein. The sample records approximately 230,000 distinct CDR3 sequences, around 25% being singletons. These data come from a study of T-cell reconstitution after alpha-beta-depleted transplantation in children. Regarding the study as a whole: Surviving thymic progenitors and recipient T cells were the source of high TCRbeta diversity at day 60 in some patients. The study reportedly traced alpha-beta T cells about two months after transplant to several hundred expanded graft clones.

V was shortened by 4 bases and J by 2 bases, with 13 bases between the two germline ends. The germline V gene has CDR1 SGHRS and CDR2 YFSETQ. This CDR3 region has 14 residues. This TCR was sampled from a female patient aged 2-10 years who had a stem cell transplant for congenital amegakaryocytic thrombocytopenia, so the T cells may come from the graft donor. J is TRBJ2-7 and V is TRBV5-1; possibly TRBD1 for D (6 bases). Sequenced material: PBMCs, mostly from graft donor cells, taken 360 days after TCRalphabeta/CD19-depleted stem cell transplant. CDR3 residues: CASSLGQLTYEQYF. The CDR3 bases are TGCGCCAGCAGCCTCGGACAGTTGACCTACGAGCAGTACTTC. Full variable domain (remainder filled in from reference TRBV5-1 and TRBJ2-7): KAGVTQTPRYLIKTRGQQVTLSCSPISGHRSVSWYQQTPGQGLQFLFEYFSETQRNKGNFPGRFSGRQFSNSRSEMNVSTLELGDSALYLCASSLGQLTYEQYFGPGTRLTVT.